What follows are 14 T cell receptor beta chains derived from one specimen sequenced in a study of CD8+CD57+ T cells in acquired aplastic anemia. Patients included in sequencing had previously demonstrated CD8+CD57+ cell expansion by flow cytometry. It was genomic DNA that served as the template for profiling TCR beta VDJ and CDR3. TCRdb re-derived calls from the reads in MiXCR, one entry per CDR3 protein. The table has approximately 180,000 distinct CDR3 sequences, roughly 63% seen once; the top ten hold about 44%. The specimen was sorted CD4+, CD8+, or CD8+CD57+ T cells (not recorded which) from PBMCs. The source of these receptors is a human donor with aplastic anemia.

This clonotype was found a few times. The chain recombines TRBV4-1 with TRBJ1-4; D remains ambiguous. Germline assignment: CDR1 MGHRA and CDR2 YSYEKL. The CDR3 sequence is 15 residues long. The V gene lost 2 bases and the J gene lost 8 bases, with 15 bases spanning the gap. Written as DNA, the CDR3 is TGCGCCAGCAGCCAATCCACTCTAGGGAGGGAAAAACTGTTTTTT. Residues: CASSQSTLGREKLFF.

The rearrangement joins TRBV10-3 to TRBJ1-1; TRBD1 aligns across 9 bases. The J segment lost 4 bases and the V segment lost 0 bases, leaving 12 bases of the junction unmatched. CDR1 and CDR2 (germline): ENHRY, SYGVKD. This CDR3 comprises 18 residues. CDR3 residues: CAISESHHYLTGGTEAFF. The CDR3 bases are TGTGCCATCAGTGAGTCCCACCATTATCTGACAGGGGGCACTGAAGCTTTCTTT.

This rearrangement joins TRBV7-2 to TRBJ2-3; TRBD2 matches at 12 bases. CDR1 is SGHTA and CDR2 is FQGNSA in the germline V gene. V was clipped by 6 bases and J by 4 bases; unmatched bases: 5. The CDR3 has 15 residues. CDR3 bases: TGTGCCAGCAGTCCGACTAGCGGGAGCCCAGATACGCAGTATTTT. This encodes CASSPTSGSPDTQYF.

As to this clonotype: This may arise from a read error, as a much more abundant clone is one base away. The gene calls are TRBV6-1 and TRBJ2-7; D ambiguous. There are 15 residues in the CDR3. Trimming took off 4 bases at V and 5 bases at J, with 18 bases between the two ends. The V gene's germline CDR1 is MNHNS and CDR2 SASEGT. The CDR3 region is CASSGEVVVRDEQYF. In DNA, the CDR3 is TGTGCCAGCAGTGGAGAGGTGGTAGTAAGGGACGAGCAGTACTTC.

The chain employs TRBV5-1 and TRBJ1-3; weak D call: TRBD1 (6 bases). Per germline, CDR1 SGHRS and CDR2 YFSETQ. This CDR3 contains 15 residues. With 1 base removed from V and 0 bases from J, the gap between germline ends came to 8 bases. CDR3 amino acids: CASSLLGASGNTIYF. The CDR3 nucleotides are TGCGCCAGCAGCTTGCTGGGGGCCTCTGGAAACACCATATATTTT.

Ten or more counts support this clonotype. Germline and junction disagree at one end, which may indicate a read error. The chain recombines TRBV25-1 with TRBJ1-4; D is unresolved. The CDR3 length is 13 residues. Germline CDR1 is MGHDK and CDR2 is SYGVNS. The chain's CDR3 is CAGSEFDGEKLFF. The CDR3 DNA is TGTGCCGGCAGTGAATTCGACGGTGAAAAACTGTTTTTT.

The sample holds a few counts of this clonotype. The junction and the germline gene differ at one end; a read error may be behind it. CDR3: CATSRPLAGGREQYF. The CDR3 DNA follows: TGTGCCACCAGCAGGCCACTAGCGGGGGGGCGCGAGCAGTATTTC. The chain joins TRBV15 to TRBJ2-7; TRBD2 matches at 13 bases. The CDR3 totals 15 residues. Germline V CDR1 and CDR2: LNHNV, YYDKDF (reference sequence).

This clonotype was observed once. The CDR3 DNA sequence: TGTGCCAGCAGCGTAGGGGGACAGCCCTACGAGCAGTACTTC. It encodes CASSVGGQPYEQYF. The rearrangement joins TRBV9 to TRBJ2-7; 7 bases match TRBD1. The CDR3 loop spans 14 amino acids. J lost 2 bases, V lost 0 bases, and 2 bases had no gene match. Germline V lookup: CDR1 SGDLS, CDR2 YYNGEE.

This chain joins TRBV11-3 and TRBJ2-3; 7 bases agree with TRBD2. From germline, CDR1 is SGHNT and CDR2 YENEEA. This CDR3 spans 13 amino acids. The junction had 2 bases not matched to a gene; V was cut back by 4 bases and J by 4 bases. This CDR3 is CASSSGGPDTQYF. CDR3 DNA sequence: TGTGCCAGCAGCTCGGGGGGTCCAGATACGCAGTATTTT.

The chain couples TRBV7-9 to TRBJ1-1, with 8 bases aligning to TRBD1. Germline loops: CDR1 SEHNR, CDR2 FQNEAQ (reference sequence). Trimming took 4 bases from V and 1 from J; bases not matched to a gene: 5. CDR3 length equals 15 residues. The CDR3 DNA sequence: TGTGCCAGCAGCTCCCAGACAGGGGCGAACACTGAAGCTTTCTTT. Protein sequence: CASSSQTGANTEAFF.

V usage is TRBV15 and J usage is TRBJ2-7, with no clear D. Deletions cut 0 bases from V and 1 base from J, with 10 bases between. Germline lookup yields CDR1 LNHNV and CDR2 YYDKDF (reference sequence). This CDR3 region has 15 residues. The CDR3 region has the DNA TGTGCCACCAGCAGAGATCGCGGAGCTTCCTACGAGCAGTACTTC. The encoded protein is CATSRDRGASYEQYF.

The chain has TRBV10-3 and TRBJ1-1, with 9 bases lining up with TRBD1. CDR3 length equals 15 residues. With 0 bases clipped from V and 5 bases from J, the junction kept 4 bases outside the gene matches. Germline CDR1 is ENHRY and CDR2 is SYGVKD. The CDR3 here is CAISESGQGLTEAFF. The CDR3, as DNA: TGTGCCATCAGTGAGTCGGGACAGGGATTAACTGAAGCTTTCTTT.

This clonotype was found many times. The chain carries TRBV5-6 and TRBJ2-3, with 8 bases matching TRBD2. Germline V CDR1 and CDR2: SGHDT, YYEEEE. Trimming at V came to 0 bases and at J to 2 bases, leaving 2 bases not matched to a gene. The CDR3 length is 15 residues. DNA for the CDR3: TGTGCCAGCAGCTTGGCTAGCGGGTCCACAGATACGCAGTATTTT. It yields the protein CASSLASGSTDTQYF.

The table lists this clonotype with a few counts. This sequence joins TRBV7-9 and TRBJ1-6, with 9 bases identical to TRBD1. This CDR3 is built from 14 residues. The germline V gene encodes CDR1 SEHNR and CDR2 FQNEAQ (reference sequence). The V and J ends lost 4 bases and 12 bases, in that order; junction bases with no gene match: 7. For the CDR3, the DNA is TGTGCCAGCAGCTCCCGGGACAGGGAGGTACCCCTCCACTTT. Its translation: CASSSRDREVPLHF.